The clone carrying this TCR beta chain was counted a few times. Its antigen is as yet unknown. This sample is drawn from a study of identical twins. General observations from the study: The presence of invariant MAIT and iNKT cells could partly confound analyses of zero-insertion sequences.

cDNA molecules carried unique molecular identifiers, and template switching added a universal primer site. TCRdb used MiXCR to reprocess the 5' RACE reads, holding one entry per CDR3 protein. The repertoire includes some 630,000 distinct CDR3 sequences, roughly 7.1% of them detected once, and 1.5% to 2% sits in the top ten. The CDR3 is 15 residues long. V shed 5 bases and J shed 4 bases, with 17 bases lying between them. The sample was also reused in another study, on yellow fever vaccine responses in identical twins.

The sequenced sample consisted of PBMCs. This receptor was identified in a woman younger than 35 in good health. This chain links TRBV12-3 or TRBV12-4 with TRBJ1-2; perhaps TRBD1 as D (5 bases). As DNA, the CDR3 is TGTGCCAGCAGTCCAGCAGGGTCCCTAGCCTATGGCTACACCTTC. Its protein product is CASSPAGSLAYGYTF.